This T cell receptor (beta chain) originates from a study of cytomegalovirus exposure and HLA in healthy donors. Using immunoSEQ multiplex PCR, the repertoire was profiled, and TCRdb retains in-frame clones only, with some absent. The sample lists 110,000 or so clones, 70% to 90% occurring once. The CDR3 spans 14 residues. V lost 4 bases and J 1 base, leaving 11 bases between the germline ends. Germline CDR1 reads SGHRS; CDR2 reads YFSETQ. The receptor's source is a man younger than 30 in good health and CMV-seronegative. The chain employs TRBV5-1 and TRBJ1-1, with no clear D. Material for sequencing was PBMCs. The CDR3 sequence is CASSPWAENTEAFF. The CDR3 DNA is TGCGCCAGCAGCCCGTGGGCCGAGAACACTGAAGCTTTCTTT.